The 27 T cell receptor beta chains listed next were all sequenced from one sample in a study of regulatory T cells in long-lasting Graves disease. Both iRepertoire HTBI primers and Arm-PCR of CDR3 regions were used to build the TCR beta libraries. TCRdb reprocessed the multiplex PCR reads via MiXCR and lists one record per CDR3 protein. The sample consists of about 540,000 distinct CDR3 sequences, about 14% of them appearing once. Time point noted: newly diagnosed GD, antithyroid drugs for less than 3 months. There was RNA extracted from PBMCs, and the TCR library was made from it. Another study also made use of these data, one on T cells in Graves' hyperthyroidism and ophthalmopathy.

The specimen was peripheral blood mononuclear cells (PBMCs), collected at new diagnosis, from a patient treated with antithyroid drugs. All receptors come from a man aged 25-40 years with Graves disease.

On this clonotype: With a much larger clone just one base away, this may be a read error. The rearrangement links TRBV7-2 to TRBJ2-1, with 8 bases identical to TRBD2. Germline CDR1 is SGHTA and CDR2 is FQGNSA. V was pared by 4 bases and J by 2 bases, with 4 bases of the junction left unmatched. The length of the CDR3 is 15 residues. For the CDR3, the DNA is TGTGCCAGCAGCTGGACTAGCAGGACCTACAATGAGCAGTTCTTC. Protein: CASSWTSRTYNEQFF.

In this sample, this clonotype turned up many times. The chain links TRBV30 to TRBJ2-5; 11 bases are a match to TRBD2. CDR3 length: 14 amino acids. V was pared by 1 base and J by 2 bases, with 0 bases of the junction left unmatched. Germline V gene lookup returns CDR1 GTSNPN and CDR2 SVGIG (reference sequence). CDR3 region: CAWSGLAGQETQYF. The DNA for the CDR3 is TGTGCCTGGAGTGGACTAGCGGGACAAGAGACCCAGTACTTC.

This clonotype has at least ten counts. The chain is built from TRBV12-3 or TRBV12-4 and TRBJ2-7, with 10 bases aligning to TRBD2. The CDR3 covers 15 residues. The V and J ends lost 3 bases and 1 base, in that order; junction bases with no gene match: 3. This chain's CDR3 is CASSLGAGGSYEQYF. CDR3 coding DNA: TGTGCCAGCAGTTTGGGAGCGGGAGGGTCCTACGAGCAGTACTTC.

The chain recombines TRBV5-1 with TRBJ1-6; D uncertain. The V gene's germline CDR1 is SGHRS and CDR2 YFSETQ. V lost 4 bases to trimming and J lost 2 bases, with 13 bases between them. The CDR3 covers 16 residues. DNA of the CDR3: TGCGCCAGCAGCACTGCCTTAGGGACCTATAATTCACCCCTCCACTTT. Translating gives CASSTALGTYNSPLHF.

This clonotype appeared many times. The chain couples TRBV11-2 to TRBJ2-2, with D maybe TRBD2 (6 bases). Germline V gene sequence: CDR1 SGHAT, CDR2 FQNNGV. V was trimmed by 4 bases and J by 1 base, leaving 16 bases between them. CDR3 length: 17 residues. CDR3 nucleotides: TGTGCCAGCAGCTCCGGAGGGTGGGAGGTGAACACCGGGGAGCTGTTTTTT. Its protein product is CASSSGGWEVNTGELFF.

This clonotype was seen more than once but under ten times. This chain connects TRBV5-1 to TRBJ2-7; TRBD1 or TRBD2 may be the D gene (5 bases each). Germline CDR1 reads SGHRS; CDR2 reads YFSETQ. The CDR3 has 16 residues. The V gene lost 0 bases and the J gene lost 4 bases, with 17 bases spanning the gap. CDR3 bases: TGCGCCAGCAGCTTGGGCAGAAGGGACGCATGGTACGAGCAGTACTTC. Translated, it gives CASSLGRRDAWYEQYF.

V is TRBV12-3 or TRBV12-4 and J is TRBJ2-7; 14 nucleotides line up with TRBD2. Germline trimming cut 4 bases from V and 7 bases from J; bases unmatched to any gene: 6. The CDR3 totals 15 residues. The CDR3 protein is CASSSGLAGAQEQYF. The CDR3 DNA follows: TGTGCCAGCAGTTCGGGACTAGCGGGAGCACAGGAGCAGTACTTC.

This clonotype was picked up many times. The J gene is TRBJ2-7, the V gene TRBV20-1; 10 nucleotides agree with TRBD2. Germline V gene data show CDR1 as DFQATT and CDR2 as SNEGSKA (reference sequence). This CDR3 has 14 residues. Trimming removed 5 bases from V and 3 bases from J; junction bases left unmatched: 7. CDR3: CSAWASGRGYEQYF. As DNA, the CDR3 is TGCAGTGCTTGGGCTAGCGGGAGAGGCTACGAGCAGTACTTC.

This clonotype was found a few times. The chain employs TRBV6-1 and TRBJ2-1; 7 nucleotides agree with TRBD2. The CDR3 is 19 residues long. From germline, CDR1 is MNHNS and CDR2 SASEGT. V dropped 3 bases and J dropped 0; count of bases not matched to a gene: 14. CDR3 bases: TGTGCCAGCAGTGATCCGAGCGGGATACCCCAAAACTCCTACAATGAGCAGTTCTTC. Translation: CASSDPSGIPQNSYNEQFF.

This clonotype was seen a handful of times. The chain joins TRBV12-3 or TRBV12-4 to TRBJ1-1, with D perhaps matching TRBD1 (5 bases). CDR3 length equals 14 residues. V was trimmed by 5 bases and J by 5 bases, leaving 15 bases between them. In DNA form, the CDR3 reads TGTGCCAGCAGTCCAGGACAAATCTCGACTGAAGCTTTCTTT. This encodes CASSPGQISTEAFF.

This clonotype was picked up a small number of times. V gene TRBV7-8 combines with J gene TRBJ1-1; 10 bases match TRBD1. With 2 bases clipped from V and 1 base from J, the junction kept 4 bases outside the gene matches. Germline CDR1 is SGHVS and CDR2 is FQNEAQ. CDR3 length: 16 residues. The CDR3 coding sequence is TGTGCCAGCAGCTTATCGGGACAGGGGAGGAACACTGAAGCTTTCTTT. Its protein product is CASSLSGQGRNTEAFF.

At least ten counts were recorded for this clonotype. The V gene is TRBV27, the J gene TRBJ2-1; 8 positions match TRBD1. V was pared by 6 bases and J by 7 bases, with 5 bases of the junction left unmatched. From germline, CDR1 is MNHEY and CDR2 SMNVEV (reference sequence). The CDR3 length is 13 residues. The CDR3 DNA reads as TGTGCCAGCAGGAACAGGGGGAGGAATGAGCAGTTCTTC. Translating it yields CASRNRGRNEQFF.

This clonotype showed up many times. The rearrangement links TRBV28 to TRBJ1-2; D is ambiguous. CDR1 is MDHEN, CDR2 SYDVKM, per germline. CDR3 length equals 18 residues. Trimming shortened V by 2 bases and J by 0 bases, and 19 bases separated the two germline ends. The CDR3 spells CASSLLDLAVAANYGYTF. CDR3 in DNA: TGTGCCAGCAGTTTACTTGACCTTGCGGTAGCCGCTAACTATGGCTACACCTTC.

This clonotype was found a few times. The chain recombines TRBV7-9 with TRBJ2-3; D gene uncertain. Trimming took off 0 bases at V and 3 bases at J, with 10 bases between the two ends. Per the germline V gene, CDR1 is SEHNR and CDR2 is FQNEAQ (reference sequence). The CDR3 is made up of 15 amino acids. The CDR3 region has the DNA TGTGCCAGCAGCTTAGCATCGCTAGTAACAGATACGCAGTATTTT. Its protein product is CASSLASLVTDTQYF.

The sample holds a few counts of this clonotype. The chain is built from TRBV30 and TRBJ1-2; D unresolved. CDR3 size: 12 residues. Trimming cost V 4 bases and J 8 bases, with 14 bases left between them. The germline V gene encodes CDR1 GTSNPN and CDR2 SVGIG (reference sequence). DNA for the CDR3: TGTGCCTGGAAGTCCCCGGGTGGCGGCTACACCTTC. Its translation is CAWKSPGGGYTF.

V and J are TRBV20-1 and TRBJ1-6, with no clear D. CDR1 is DFQATT, CDR2 SNEGSKA, per germline (reference sequence). The ends were cut back, 0 bases at V and 5 bases at J, with 14 bases in the middle. The CDR3 totals 16 residues. The CDR3 region is CSAREGQFDNNSPLHF. The CDR3 DNA reads as TGCAGTGCTAGAGAGGGCCAGTTCGATAATAATTCACCCCTCCACTTT.

This clonotype was counted ten times or more. The chain combines TRBV12-3 or TRBV12-4 with TRBJ2-5; unclear D gene. With 3 bases removed from V and 0 bases from J, the gap between germline ends came to 8 bases. The CDR3 runs to 14 residues. For the CDR3, the DNA is TGTGCCAGCAGTTTCGCCGCGGACCAAGAGACCCAGTACTTC. This gives the protein CASSFAADQETQYF.

The chain carries TRBV5-1 and TRBJ2-3, with 9 bases aligning to TRBD2. The CDR3 is made up of 15 amino acids. Germline assignment: CDR1 SGHRS and CDR2 YFSETQ. V lost 2 bases to trimming and J lost 4 bases; unmatched junction nucleotides: 5. The CDR3 bases are TGCGCCAGCAGCTTAGCGGGAGGCATCGCAGATACGCAGTATTTT. Translation: CASSLAGGIADTQYF.

As regards this clonotype: It may be a read error: a sequence one base away is much more abundant. V and J are TRBV7-3 and TRBJ1-2; D possibly corresponds to TRBD1 (5 bases). Germline CDR1 is SGHTA and CDR2 is FQGTGA. V was shortened by 5 bases and J by 4 bases, with 11 bases between the two germline ends. The CDR3 is 13 residues long. The CDR3 sequence is CASSHAGGYGYTF. The CDR3 bases are TGTGCCAGCAGCCACGCCGGGGGCTATGGCTACACCTTC. The whole variable domain, remainder taken from reference TRBV7-3 and TRBJ1-2, is GAGVSQTPSNKVTEKGKYVELRCDPISGHTALYWYRQSLGQGPEFLIYFQGTGAADDSGLPNDRFFAVRPEGSVSTLKIQRTERGDSAVYLCASSHAGGYGYTFGSGTRLTVV.

This clonotype was counted ten times or more. The rearrangement links TRBV28 to TRBJ2-1, with 7 bases matching TRBD2. The V segment lost 6 bases and the J segment 0 bases; nucleotides outside the gene matches: 14. The CDR3 loop spans 18 amino acids. Germline lookup yields CDR1 MDHEN and CDR2 SYDVKM. CDR3 DNA sequence: TGTGCCAGCAGCCCCCTAACTAGCGCGATACACTCCTACAATGAGCAGTTCTTC. As protein: CASSPLTSAIHSYNEQFF.

This chain joins TRBV27 and TRBJ1-2; TRBD1 aligns across 7 bases. The CDR3 contains 16 residues. In germline, CDR1 is MNHEY, CDR2 SMNVEV (reference sequence). V was pared by 4 bases and J by 1 base, with 9 bases of the junction left unmatched. The CDR3 spells CASSSRPGQINYGYTF. CDR3 in DNA: TGTGCCAGCAGTTCTCGGCCGGGACAGATTAACTATGGCTACACCTTC.

The rearrangement uses TRBV19 and TRBJ2-4, with D tentatively TRBD1 (5 bases). This CDR3 is 15 amino acids long. Germline assignment: CDR1 LNHDA and CDR2 SQIVND (reference sequence). V was cut by 0 bases and J by 9 bases, with 15 bases left in between. The CDR3 reads CASSIDAGRAAIQYF. CDR3 bases: TGTGCCAGTAGTATAGATGCCGGCAGGGCCGCCATTCAGTACTTC.

This rearrangement joins TRBV19 to TRBJ1-2, with TRBD1 matching 10 bases. Trimming removed 10 bases from V and 6 bases from J; junction bases left unmatched: 2. CDR3 length: 11 amino acids. Germline CDR1 reads LNHDA; CDR2 reads SQIVND (reference sequence). As DNA, the CDR3 is TGTGCCAAGGACAGGGGGAATGGCTACACCTTC. Amino acids: CAKDRGNGYTF.

This clonotype was recorded many times. The chain couples TRBV11-2 to TRBJ2-1; 8 nucleotides align to TRBD2. The germline V gene has CDR1 SGHAT and CDR2 FQNNGV. Losses at the gene ends were 5 bases for V and 10 bases for J; bases not matched to a gene: 16. CDR3 length: 16 amino acids. This CDR3 is CASSPLGSGIGGEQFF. The CDR3 nucleotides are TGTGCCAGCAGCCCACTGGGTAGCGGGATAGGTGGAGAGCAGTTCTTC.

This clonotype was picked up many times. This chain connects TRBV7-3 to TRBJ2-7; TRBD2 matches at 9 bases. The CDR3 contains 15 residues. The V segment lost 0 bases and the J segment 5 bases; nucleotides outside the gene matches: 5. The germline V gene has CDR1 SGHTA and CDR2 FQGTGA. For the CDR3, the DNA is TGTGCCAGCAGCTTAACGGTGTTAGCGGGAGACGAGCAGTACTTC. Translated, it gives CASSLTVLAGDEQYF.

The chain has TRBV27 and TRBJ2-1, with 9 bases lining up with TRBD2. This CDR3 region has 16 residues. In germline, CDR1 is MNHEY, CDR2 SMNVEV (reference sequence). Trimming cost V 1 base and J 7 bases; bases outside gene matches: 8. The CDR3 DNA reads TGTGCCAGCAGTTTATGGCTAGCGGGAAAGAATAATGAGCAGTTCTTC. Its protein is CASSLWLAGKNNEQFF.

As regards this clonotype: Compared with germline, one end of the junction differs, possibly owing to a read error. CDR3 bases: TGTGCCTGGAGTCTCGATTTCTACGGGACAGAAGACTTC. Translated, it gives CAWSLDFYGTEDF. The chain recombines TRBV30 with TRBJ2-5, with 7 bases matching TRBD1. From germline, CDR1 is GTSNPN and CDR2 SVGIG (reference sequence). The CDR3 is 13 amino acids.